The 27 T cell receptor beta chains in this list originate from one sample, sequenced in a study of molecular identifiers for immune sequencing clone quantification. TCRdb re-analysed the PCR reads in MiXCR, keeping a single row per CDR3 protein. This sample has under 600,000 distinct CDR3 sequences; 20% to 25% occur once, and the top ten carry about 0.84%. Sequenced sample: naive CD8+ T cells from blood, with Jurkat cell RNA spiked in. Subset of the sample: FACS-sorted CD8+CD4-CCR7+CD45RA+ naive T cells. The source of these receptors is a human donor in good health. Some libraries in this study had Jurkat cell RNA spiked in.

Note on this clonotype: Relative to the germline gene, one junction end is altered; a read error may explain this. The V gene is TRBV24-1, the J gene TRBJ2-6; D is unclear. This CDR3 comprises 16 residues. Germline CDR1 is KGHDR and CDR2 is SFDVKD. This chain's CDR3 is CATGDSILSGANVLTF. CDR3 coding DNA: TGTGCCACCGGTGACTCAATATTATCTGGGGCCAACGTCCTGACTTTC.

This clonotype was detected ten times or more. The chain has TRBV4-3 and TRBJ1-1; D unclear. Germline V lookup: CDR1 LGHNA, CDR2 YSLEER. The CDR3 is made up of 13 amino acids. The germline V and J ends were trimmed by 2 bases and 2 bases, with 6 bases remaining between them. The CDR3 loop reads CASSQSYNTEAFF. The CDR3 DNA sequence: TGCGCCAGCAGCCAATCTTATAACACTGAAGCTTTCTTT.

For this clonotype: A clone one base away is much larger, so this may be a read error. The V and J genes are TRBV19 and TRBJ2-5; D remains unclear. The germline V gene encodes CDR1 LNHDA and CDR2 SQIVND (reference sequence). The CDR3 spans 12 residues. CDR3 sequence reads: CASSRNQGTQYF. CDR3 coding DNA: TGTGCCAGTAGTCGGAACCAAGGGACCCAGTACTTC. Complete variable domain (other parts from reference TRBV19 and TRBJ2-5): DGGITQSPKYLFRKEGQNVTLSCEQNLNHDAMYWYRQDPGQGLRLIYYSQIVNDFQKGDIAEGYSVSREKKESFPLTVTSAQKNPTAFYLCASSRNQGTQYFGPGTRLLVL.

This chain connects TRBV9 to TRBJ2-5; tentatively, D is TRBD2 (5 bases). Trimming shortened V by 7 bases and J by 5 bases, and 15 bases separated the two germline ends. The germline V gene encodes CDR1 SGDLS and CDR2 YYNGEE. The CDR3 contains 13 residues. CDR3 nucleotide sequence: TGTGCCAGCGGTACGGGGTTGTCCGAGACCCAGTACTTC. It codes for CASGTGLSETQYF.

This clonotype came up a few times. This chain joins TRBV12-3 or TRBV12-4 and TRBJ1-1; D remains ambiguous. The CDR3 runs to 13 residues. Between the trimmed V and J ends, which lost 5 bases and 11 bases, there was a span of 18 bases. The CDR3 region has the DNA TGTGCCAGCAGTCCTCAGTGGGTTCGGGAGGCTTTCTTT. This sequence encodes CASSPQWVREAFF.

This clonotype was recorded at least ten times. The J gene is TRBJ1-5, the V gene TRBV19; TRBD1 is a possible D gene (5 bases). Per the germline V gene, CDR1 is LNHDA and CDR2 is SQIVND (reference sequence). The CDR3 totals 16 residues. V gave up 3 bases and J gave up 1 base, with 13 bases separating them. CDR3 nucleotide sequence: TGTGCCAGTAGTATGGGGACTCGGGGAAGCAATCAGCCCCAGCATTTT. Translated, it gives CASSMGTRGSNQPQHF.

The V gene is TRBV20-1, the J gene TRBJ2-7, with 9 bases lining up with TRBD1. V trimming: 0 bases; J trimming: 2 bases; junction bases outside the gene matches: 5. CDR3 size: 15 residues. Germline assignment: CDR1 DFQATT and CDR2 SNEGSKA (reference sequence). The CDR3 loop reads CSARDRDRVAYEQYF. CDR3 nucleotides: TGCAGTGCTAGAGACCGGGACAGGGTAGCCTACGAGCAGTACTTC.

About this clonotype itself: This may stem from a read error, because a much larger clone lies one nucleotide away. The chain joins TRBV19 to TRBJ1-1; D gene unclear. There are 11 residues in the CDR3. The V and J ends lost 4 bases and 3 bases respectively, with 3 bases between them. The germline CDR1 and CDR2 sequences are LNHDA and SQIVND (reference sequence). As DNA, the CDR3 is TGTGCCAGTAGTACCTACACTGAAGCTTTCTTT. Translation gives CASSTYTEAFF.

This clonotype appeared many times. V gene TRBV7-9 combines with J gene TRBJ2-2; D may be TRBD1 (6 bases). V was trimmed by 5 bases and J by 6 bases, leaving 13 bases between them. The CDR3 spans 14 residues. The germline CDR1 and CDR2 sequences are SEHNR and FQNEAQ (reference sequence). The CDR3: CASSPPTGPGELFF. In DNA form, the CDR3 reads TGTGCCAGCAGCCCCCCGACAGGTCCCGGGGAGCTGTTTTTT.

This clonotype was picked up a small number of times. V is TRBV7-9 and J is TRBJ2-7; D remains ambiguous. Germline V gene data show CDR1 as SEHNR and CDR2 as FQNEAQ (reference sequence). There are 14 residues in the CDR3. The V end lost 1 base, the J end lost 0 bases, and 7 bases lay between the germline ends. CDR3 nucleotide sequence: TGTGCCAGCAGCTTAGGTGAAAGCTCCTACGAGCAGTACTTC. The encoded protein is CASSLGESSYEQYF. The complete variable domain, with remaining parts taken from reference TRBV7-9 and TRBJ2-7, reads DTGVSQNPRHKITKRGQNVTFRCDPISEHNRLYWYRQTLGQGPEFLTYFQNEAQLEKSRLLSDRFSAERPKGSFSTLEIQRTEQGDSAMYLCASSLGESSYEQYFGPGTRLTVT.

This chain joins TRBV6-2 or TRBV6-3 and TRBJ1-1; D gene unclear. Deletions cut 7 bases from V and 8 bases from J, with 17 bases between. The germline CDR1 and CDR2 sequences are MNHEY and SVGEGT. There are 13 residues in the CDR3. CDR3 loop: CASTAGSRTEAFF. The CDR3 DNA reads TGTGCCAGCACCGCTGGGTCCCGAACCGAAGCTTTCTTT.

Notes on this clonotype: This could be a read error, since a much larger clone is one nucleotide away. V gene TRBV11-2 combines with J gene TRBJ2-3; the D gene is possibly TRBD1 (5 bases). Germline V CDR1 and CDR2: SGHAT, FQNNGV. The CDR3 has 12 amino acids. The CDR3 bases are TGTACCAGCAGCTACAGGACAGATACGCAGTATTTT. As protein: CTSSYRTDTQYF.

This clonotype was found a few times. V is TRBV7-2 and J is TRBJ2-3; perhaps TRBD2 as D (6 bases). Trimming took 5 bases from V and 11 from J, leaving 23 bases between them. The CDR3 runs to 15 residues. Germline loops: CDR1 SGHTA, CDR2 FQGNSA. This CDR3 reads CASSPLLGPGGMQYF. The CDR3 DNA follows: TGTGCCAGCAGCCCCCTTTTGGGGCCCGGGGGTATGCAGTATTTT.

This clonotype was seen a handful of times. V is TRBV6-5 and J is TRBJ2-5; a possible D gene is TRBD2 (6 bases). The CDR3 contains 15 residues. V was trimmed by 0 bases and J by 4 bases, leaving 12 bases between them. The germline gives CDR1 MNHEY, CDR2 SVGAGI. This chain's CDR3 is CASSYSEGGAETQYF. The CDR3 nucleotides read TGTGCCAGCAGTTACTCCGAGGGCGGGGCAGAGACCCAGTACTTC.

As for this clonotype: Mismatch with germline at one junction end may stem from a read error. J is TRBJ2-4 and V is TRBV4-2; possible D gene TRBD1, 6 bases. Germline-derived CDR1 and CDR2 are LGHNA and YNFKEQ. The CDR3 consists of 15 residues. CDR3 nucleotide sequence: TGTGCCAGCTGCCAAACGGACAGAGAAAAAAACATTCAGTACTTC. Its translation: CASCQTDREKNIQYF.

The rearrangement links TRBV2 to TRBJ2-7; 9 bases map to TRBD2. Losses at the gene ends were 6 bases for V and 4 bases for J; bases not matched to a gene: 4. Germline assignment: CDR1 SNHLY and CDR2 FYNNEI. The CDR3 consists of 13 residues. The CDR3 coding sequence is TGTGCCAGCAGAGGACTAGCGTATTACGAGCAGTACTTC. It is translated as CASRGLAYYEQYF.

This clonotype was seen just once. The chain joins TRBV25-1 to TRBJ1-5; TRBD1 agrees at 7 bases. V trimming: 5 bases; J trimming: 1 base; junction bases outside the gene matches: 8. Germline V lookup: CDR1 MGHDK, CDR2 SYGVNS. This CDR3 has 16 residues. The CDR3 bases are TGTGCCAGCAGTTCCGCTAGGGGGCCGAGCAATCAGCCCCAGCATTTT. This translates into CASSSARGPSNQPQHF. Filled out from reference TRBV25-1 and TRBJ1-5, the complete variable domain reads EADIYQTPRYLVIGTGKKITLECSQTMGHDKMYWYQQDPGMELHLIHYSYGVNSTEKGDLSSESTVSRIRTEHFPLTLESARPSHTSQYLCASSSARGPSNQPQHFGDGTRLSIL.

This clonotype has ten or more counts. The genes are TRBV20-1 and TRBJ2-4; TRBD2 matches at 8 bases. The junction had 7 bases not matched to a gene; V was cut back by 3 bases and J by 0 bases. The CDR3 runs to 16 residues. Germline assignment: CDR1 DFQATT and CDR2 SNEGSKA (reference sequence). The CDR3 spells CSARGEREIAKNIQYF. CDR3 nucleotides: TGCAGTGCTAGGGGGGAGCGGGAGATAGCCAAAAACATTCAGTACTTC.

A single count supports this clonotype. A single base separates this from a much larger clone, so it may be a read error. This CDR3 is missing its conserved last phenylalanine or tryptophan, likely due to a read error. The chain uses TRBV7-6 and TRBJ2-1; D uncertain. Germline assignment: CDR1 SGHVS and CDR2 FNYEAQ. This CDR3 comprises 17 residues. Trimming shortened V by 5 bases and J by 6 bases, and 23 bases separated the two germline ends. The CDR3 here is CASSPNVPQASRNEQFV. Here the CDR3 DNA reads TGTGCCAGCAGCCCCAATGTGCCCCAAGCATCTCGCAATGAGCAGTTCGTC.

This clonotype came up many times. V gene TRBV7-9 combines with J gene TRBJ2-3; the D is unclear. CDR3 size: 12 residues. Trimming pared 5 bases from V and 6 bases from J, leaving 9 bases between. Germline values: CDR1 SEHNR, CDR2 FQNEAQ (reference sequence). CDR3 protein: CASSPVKDTQYF. Written as DNA, the CDR3 is TGTGCCAGCAGCCCAGTCAAGGATACGCAGTATTTT.

V is TRBV3-1 and J is TRBJ2-1, with 7 bases identical to TRBD2. In germline, CDR1 is LGHDT, CDR2 YNNKEL (reference sequence). Losses at the gene ends were 6 bases for V and 7 bases for J; bases not matched to a gene: 18. This CDR3 is built from 17 residues. The CDR3 reads CASRPGSLSGNWNEQFF. The DNA for the CDR3 is TGTGCCAGCAGGCCAGGATCCTTGAGCGGGAATTGGAATGAGCAGTTCTTC.

Here the CDR3 DNA reads TGTGCCAGCGCCCCAGACCTATCCCGGGACTTCCACGAGCAGTACTTC. As protein: CASAPDLSRDFHEQYF. The chain is built from TRBV27 and TRBJ2-7; D is perhaps TRBD2 (6 bases). Trimming stripped 8 bases from V and 5 bases from J, with 25 bases between. The CDR3 is 16 residues long. The germline V gene encodes CDR1 MNHEY and CDR2 SMNVEV (reference sequence).

This clonotype was seen ten or more times. The chain couples TRBV18 to TRBJ2-3, with no clear D. Germline assignment: CDR1 KGHSH and CDR2 LQKENI. Trimming pared 3 bases from V and 4 bases from J, leaving 14 bases between. The CDR3 has 15 amino acids. DNA for the CDR3: TGTGCCAGCTCACCGCTGCGCCCCGAGGCAGATACGCAGTATTTT. Amino acids: CASSPLRPEADTQYF.

Points on this clonotype: A much bigger clone sits one base away, suggesting this may be a read error. The rearrangement links TRBV4-2 to TRBJ2-6; D is unclear. The CDR3 contains 17 residues. Per germline, CDR1 LGHNA and CDR2 YNFKEQ. Here the CDR3 reads CASSQDPADSGVNVLTF. The DNA of the CDR3 is TGTGCCAGCAGCCAAGATCCAGCAGATTCTGGGGTCAACGTCCTGACTTTC.

This clonotype was seen more than once but under ten times. V usage is TRBV30 and J usage is TRBJ1-1; 7 bases match TRBD1. Germline V lookup: CDR1 GTSNPN, CDR2 SVGIG (reference sequence). V lost 1 base to trimming and J lost 4 bases; unmatched junction nucleotides: 0. CDR3 length: 12 residues. CDR3 in DNA: TGTGCCTGGAGTGACAGGGGCACTGAAGCTTTCTTT. The encoded protein is CAWSDRGTEAFF.

Ten or more counts support this clonotype. This chain's CDR3 is CASSPGGSYNEQFF. The CDR3 DNA reads as TGTGCCAGCAGTCCGGGGGGCTCCTACAATGAGCAGTTCTTC. The V gene is TRBV5-6, the J gene TRBJ2-1; the match to TRBD2 covers 7 bases. The junction had 2 bases not matched to a gene; V was cut back by 5 bases and J by 0 bases. Germline V gene data show CDR1 as SGHDT and CDR2 as YYEEEE. This CDR3 is built from 14 residues. Together with reference TRBV5-6 and TRBJ2-1, the CDR3 gives the full variable domain: DAGVTQSPTHLIKTRGQQVTLRCSPKSGHDTVSWYQQALGQGPQFIFQYYEEEERQRGNFPDRFSGHQFPNYSSELNVNALLLGDSALYLCASSPGGSYNEQFFGPGTRLTVL.

Details on this clonotype: Given a much more abundant clone one base away, this may be a read error. The chain joins TRBV11-2 to TRBJ2-1, with 8 bases fitting TRBD2. CDR1 is SGHAT, CDR2 FQNNGV, per germline. The CDR3 extends over 14 amino acids. The chain's CDR3 is CASSLNGGAVEQSF. For the CDR3, the DNA is TGTGCCAGCAGCTTAAACGGGGGGGCCGTTGAGCAGTCCTTC.